This T cell receptor beta chain stems from a study of cytotoxic CD8 clonotypes in ibrutinib-treated CLL. Germline assignment: CDR1 MGHRA and CDR2 YSYEKL. This CDR3 contains 16 residues. V gave up 1 base and J gave up 0 bases; unmatched junction bases: 3. Using immunoSEQ multiplex PCR, the repertoire was profiled, and TCRdb retains in-frame clones only, with some absent. Of hundreds of thousands of clones in the sample, 79% are singletons; the top ten hold roughly an eighth. The chain uses TRBV4-1 and TRBJ2-1; 7 bases are a match to TRBD2. The receptor was derived from a human donor with chronic lymphocytic leukemia. Here the sequenced sample was PBMCs, taken after 12 months of ibrutinib treatment. CDR3 bases: TGCGCCAGCAGCCAAGGTGGGACTAACTCCTACAATGAGCAGTTCTTC. This translates into CASSQGGTNSYNEQFF.